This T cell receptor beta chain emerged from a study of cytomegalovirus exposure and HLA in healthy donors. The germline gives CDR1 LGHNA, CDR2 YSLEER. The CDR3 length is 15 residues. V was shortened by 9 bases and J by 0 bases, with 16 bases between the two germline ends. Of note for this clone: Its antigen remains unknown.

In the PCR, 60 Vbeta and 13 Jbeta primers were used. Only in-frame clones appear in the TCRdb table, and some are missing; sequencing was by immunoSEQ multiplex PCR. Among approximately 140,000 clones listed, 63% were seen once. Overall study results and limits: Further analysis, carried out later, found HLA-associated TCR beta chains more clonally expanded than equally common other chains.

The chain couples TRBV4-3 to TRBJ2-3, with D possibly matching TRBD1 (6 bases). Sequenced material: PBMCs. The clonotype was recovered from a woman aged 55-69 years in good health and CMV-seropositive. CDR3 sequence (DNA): TGCGCCAGTTCCACTATGGGGGCGAGCACAGATACGCAGTATTTT. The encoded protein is CASSTMGASTDTQYF.